Sequencing of this T cell receptor (beta chain) was carried out in a study of T cells expressing NK-cell markers. Study background: One of the eight sequenced donors was seronegative, whereas the other seven were HCMV-seropositive.

The study's findings and limits: Dominant NKG2C+ clonotype frequencies of about 1.0-8% of CD8+ T cells were measured in about 6 donors. HCMV specificity of the expanded NKG2C+ T cell clones stayed unclear.

It was by 5'RACE template switching with UMIs that TCR beta cDNA was made. TCRdb processed the 5' RACE reads again and assigns one entry to each CDR3 protein, with no DNA. The sample table sets out over 350,000 distinct CDR3 sequences. The CDR3 runs 14 residues. As regards this clonotype: Its specificity is unknown.

The chain combines TRBV12-3 or TRBV12-4 with TRBJ2-1; without DNA, the TCRdb call of TRBD2 cannot be checked. The sample comprised blood T cells: a sorted CD56 or NKG2C T cell subset, CD4+ or CD8+ T cells, or bulk PBMC T cells (not recorded which). The receptor comes from a woman aged 45-60 years in good health. The CDR3 loop reads CASSRLAGASEQFF.